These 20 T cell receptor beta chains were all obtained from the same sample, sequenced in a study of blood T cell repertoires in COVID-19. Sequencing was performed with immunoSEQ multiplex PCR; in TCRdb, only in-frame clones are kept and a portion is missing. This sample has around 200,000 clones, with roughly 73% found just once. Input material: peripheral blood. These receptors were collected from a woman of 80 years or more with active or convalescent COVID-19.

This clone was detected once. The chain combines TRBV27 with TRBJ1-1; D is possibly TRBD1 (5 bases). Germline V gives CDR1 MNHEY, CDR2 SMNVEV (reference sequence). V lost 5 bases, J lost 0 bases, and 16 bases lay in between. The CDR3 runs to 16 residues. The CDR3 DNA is TGTGCCAGCAGTCACCTGCGGCGGGGGATGAACACTGAAGCTTTCTTT. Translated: CASSHLRRGMNTEAFF.

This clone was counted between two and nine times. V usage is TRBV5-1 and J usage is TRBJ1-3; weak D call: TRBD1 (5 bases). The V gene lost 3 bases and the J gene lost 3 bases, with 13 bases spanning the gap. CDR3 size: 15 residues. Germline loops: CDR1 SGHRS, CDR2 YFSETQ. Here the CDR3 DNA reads TGCGCCAGCAGCTACTCAGGGCCACATGGAAACACCATATATTTT. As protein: CASSYSGPHGNTIYF.

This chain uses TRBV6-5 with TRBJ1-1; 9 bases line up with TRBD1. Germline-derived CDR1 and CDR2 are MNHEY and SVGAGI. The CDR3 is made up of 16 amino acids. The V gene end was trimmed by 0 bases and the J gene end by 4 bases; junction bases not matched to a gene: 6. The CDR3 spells CASSYSRGQGVTEAFF. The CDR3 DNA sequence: TGTGCCAGCAGTTACTCGAGGGGACAGGGAGTCACTGAAGCTTTCTTT.

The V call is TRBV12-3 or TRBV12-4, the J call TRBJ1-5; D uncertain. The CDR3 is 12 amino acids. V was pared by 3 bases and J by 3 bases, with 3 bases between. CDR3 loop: CASSFNNQPQHF. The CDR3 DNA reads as TGTGCCAGCAGTTTTAACAATCAGCCCCAGCATTTT.

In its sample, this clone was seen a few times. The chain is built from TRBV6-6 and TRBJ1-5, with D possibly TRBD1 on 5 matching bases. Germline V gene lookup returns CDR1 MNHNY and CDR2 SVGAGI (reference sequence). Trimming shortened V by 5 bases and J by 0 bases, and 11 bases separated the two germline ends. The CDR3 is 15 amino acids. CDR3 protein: CASSPTAYSNQPQHF. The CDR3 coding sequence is TGTGCCAGCAGTCCGACAGCTTATAGCAATCAGCCCCAGCATTTT.

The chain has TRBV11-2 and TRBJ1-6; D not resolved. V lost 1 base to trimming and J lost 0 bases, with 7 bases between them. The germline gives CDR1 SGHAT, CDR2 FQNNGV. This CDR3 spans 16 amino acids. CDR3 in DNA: TGTGCCAGCAGCTTAGTCTATGGCTCCTATAATTCACCCCTCCACTTT. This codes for CASSLVYGSYNSPLHF.

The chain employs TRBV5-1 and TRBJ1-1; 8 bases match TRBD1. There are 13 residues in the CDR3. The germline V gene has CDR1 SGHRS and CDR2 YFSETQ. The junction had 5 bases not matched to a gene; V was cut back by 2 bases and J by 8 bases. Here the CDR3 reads CASSFRTGTEAFF. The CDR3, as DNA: TGCGCCAGCAGCTTTCGGACAGGGACCGAAGCTTTCTTT.

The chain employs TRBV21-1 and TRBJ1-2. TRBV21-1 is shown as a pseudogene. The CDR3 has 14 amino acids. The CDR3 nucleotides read TGTGCCAGCAGCAAATCAGGACGGGAGGGGGGCTACACCTTC. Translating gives CASSKSGREGGYTF.

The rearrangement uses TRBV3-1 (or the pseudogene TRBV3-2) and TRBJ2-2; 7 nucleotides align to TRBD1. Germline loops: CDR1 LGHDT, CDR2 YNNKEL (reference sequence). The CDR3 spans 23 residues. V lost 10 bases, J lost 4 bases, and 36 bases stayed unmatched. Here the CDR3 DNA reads TGTGCCACCACCGACCTGACGCAGGGGCAGGGGGTCCGAAGTCGGTCGAGCACCGGGGAGCTGTTTTTT. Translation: CATTDLTQGQGVRSRSSTGELFF.

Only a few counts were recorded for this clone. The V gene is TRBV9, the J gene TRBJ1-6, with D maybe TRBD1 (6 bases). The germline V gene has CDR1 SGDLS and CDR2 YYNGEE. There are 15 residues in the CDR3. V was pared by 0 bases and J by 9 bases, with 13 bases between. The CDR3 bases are TGTGCCAGCAGCGTAGATGGGCAGGGGAGTTCACCCCTCCACTTT. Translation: CASSVDGQGSSPLHF. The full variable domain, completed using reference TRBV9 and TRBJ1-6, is DSGVTQTPKHLITATGQRVTLRCSPRSGDLSVYWYQQSLDQGLQFLIQYYNGEERAKGNILERFSAQQFPDLHSELNLSSLELGDSALYFCASSVDGQGSSPLHFGNGTRLTVT.

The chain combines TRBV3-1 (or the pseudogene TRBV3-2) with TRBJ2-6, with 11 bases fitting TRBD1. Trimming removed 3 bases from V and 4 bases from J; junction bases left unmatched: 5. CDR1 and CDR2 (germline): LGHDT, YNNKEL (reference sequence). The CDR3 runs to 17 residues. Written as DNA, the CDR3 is TGTGCCAGCAGCCAGGACAGGGGGCGGGGGGGGGCCAACGTCCTGACTTTC. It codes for CASSQDRGRGGANVLTF.

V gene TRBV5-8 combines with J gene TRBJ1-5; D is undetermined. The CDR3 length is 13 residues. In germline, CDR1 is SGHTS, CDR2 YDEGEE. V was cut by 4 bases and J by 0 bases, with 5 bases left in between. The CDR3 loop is CASSPYSNQPQHF. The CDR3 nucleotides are TGTGCCAGCAGCCCGTATAGCAATCAGCCCCAGCATTTT. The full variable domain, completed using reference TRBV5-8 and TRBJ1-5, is EAGVTQSPTHLIKTRGQQATLRCSPISGHTSVYWYQQALGLGLQFLLWYDEGEERNRGNFPPRFSGRQFPNYSSELNVNALELEDSALYLCASSPYSNQPQHFGDGTRLSIL.

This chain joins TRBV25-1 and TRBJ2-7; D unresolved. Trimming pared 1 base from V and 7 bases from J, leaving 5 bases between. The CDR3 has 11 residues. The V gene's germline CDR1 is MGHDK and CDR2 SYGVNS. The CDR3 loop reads CASSESTEQYF. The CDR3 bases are TGTGCCAGCAGTGAATCGACTGAGCAGTACTTC.

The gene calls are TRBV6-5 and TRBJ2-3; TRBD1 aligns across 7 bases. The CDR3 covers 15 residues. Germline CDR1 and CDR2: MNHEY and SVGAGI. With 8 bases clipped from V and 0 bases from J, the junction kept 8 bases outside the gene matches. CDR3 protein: CASARTGPSTDTQYF. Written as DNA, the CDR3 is TGTGCCAGCGCGAGGACAGGACCTAGCACAGATACGCAGTATTTT.

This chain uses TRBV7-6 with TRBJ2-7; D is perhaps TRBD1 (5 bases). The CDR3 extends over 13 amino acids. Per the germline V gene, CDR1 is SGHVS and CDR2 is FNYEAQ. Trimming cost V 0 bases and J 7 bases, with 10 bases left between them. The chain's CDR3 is CASSLAGAGEQYF. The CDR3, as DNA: TGTGCCAGCAGCTTAGCTGGGGCCGGGGAGCAGTACTTC.

The CDR3 coding sequence is TGTGCCATCAGTGAGTCGAGCGGGGATGTGAATTCACCCCTCCACTTT. Its protein is CAISESSGDVNSPLHF. This rearrangement joins TRBV10-3 to TRBJ1-6; D gene unclear. V lost 0 bases to trimming and J lost 7 bases, with 13 bases between them. CDR1 is ENHRY and CDR2 is SYGVKD in the germline V gene. The CDR3 contains 16 residues.

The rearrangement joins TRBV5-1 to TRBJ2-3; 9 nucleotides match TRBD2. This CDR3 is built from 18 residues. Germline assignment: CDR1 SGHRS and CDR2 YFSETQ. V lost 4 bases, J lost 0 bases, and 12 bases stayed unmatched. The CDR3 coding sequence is TGCGCCAGCAGCCCGACACGCCGTAGCGGGGGAAGCACAGATACGCAGTATTTT. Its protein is CASSPTRRSGGSTDTQYF.

CDR3 sequence reads: CSASLHPTNEKLFF. The CDR3 DNA follows: TGCAGTGCTAGTTTACACCCAACTAATGAAAAACTGTTTTTT. The V call is TRBV20-1, the J call TRBJ1-4; the D is unclear. CDR1 is DFQATT and CDR2 is SNEGSKA in the germline V gene (reference sequence). The CDR3 loop spans 14 amino acids. Trimming removed 3 bases from V and 0 bases from J, with 8 bases in between.

DNA of the CDR3: TGTGCCAGTGAGCGGGGGCTCTACGAGCAGTACTTC. It specifies CASERGLYEQYF. This sequence joins TRBV7-3 and TRBJ2-7; 8 bases are a match to TRBD2. Germline V gene lookup returns CDR1 SGHTA and CDR2 FQGTGA. The trim removed 9 bases at V and 3 bases at J, leaving 4 bases unmatched. The CDR3 runs to 12 residues.

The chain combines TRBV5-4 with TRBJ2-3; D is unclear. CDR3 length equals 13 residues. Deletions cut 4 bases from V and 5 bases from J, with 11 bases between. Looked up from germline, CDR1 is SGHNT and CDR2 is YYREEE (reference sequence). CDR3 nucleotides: TGTGCCAGCAGCCTCACGAACGGAGATACGCAGTATTTT. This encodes CASSLTNGDTQYF.